This T cell receptor beta chain was retrieved from a study of T cells in Graves' hyperthyroidism and ophthalmopathy. For the study at large: Blood from the periphery was taken at initial diagnosis, before any treatment.

This clonotype has at least ten counts. Its specificity is not known. The germline gene is not matched at one end of the junction; a read error may be the cause. RNA transcripts were the template for amplifying TCR beta CDR3 regions. First-round RT-PCR of the TCR CDR3 relied on the HTBI primer set. Each CDR3 protein gets one entry after TCRdb re-called the multiplex PCR reads with MiXCR. The table lists hundreds of thousands of distinct CDR3 sequences, roughly a third of them singletons, with more than 25% in the top ten. General study results and limits: Through a model of 13 V-J features, ophthalmopathy was separated from stable hyperthyroidism.

This sample holds PBMCs from around 9.9 ml fresh peripheral blood. This CDR3 has 14 amino acids. The germline gives CDR1 DFQATT, CDR2 SNEGSKA (reference sequence). The rearrangement links TRBV20-1 to TRBJ2-7; D remains unclear. The sequencing sample was made of blood. The clonotype was recovered from a woman in her thirties or forties with Graves' hyperthyroidism. DNA of the CDR3: TGCAGTGCTAGAGATTTGGACCGCTCCTACGAGCAATACTTC. Translating gives CSARDLDRSYEQYF.